The next 21 T cell receptor beta chains were all read from a single sample in a study of shared clonotypes between healthy human individuals (dated by TCRdb to 2020 to 2021). Libraries were constructed by the immunoSEQ multiplex PCR assay. In TCRdb, the immuneACCESS table is reduced to in-frame sequences with V and J assigned. These tables do not hold every clone; where another copy was compared, an unresolved V gene accounts for under half, and the others remain unexplained. This sample is represented by about 560,000 clones; roughly 72% of them were singletons. The leading ten clones occupy more than 10% of the sample. Input material: PBMCs. All receptors come from a woman aged 40-49 years in good health. Some clones in this sample may be carry-over from other donors' samples.

The J gene is TRBJ1-1, the V gene TRBV29-1; 7 bases align to TRBD1. Germline values: CDR1 SQVTM, CDR2 ANQGSEA. V lost 7 bases, J lost 6 bases, and 11 bases stayed unmatched. This CDR3 comprises 13 residues. The CDR3 DNA follows: TGCAGCGCCACAGGGGCCGGGGGTGCTGAAGCTTTCTTT. Its protein product is CSATGAGGAEAFF.

The chain combines TRBV4-1 with TRBJ2-5; D possibly corresponds to TRBD2 (6 bases). CDR1 is MGHRA, CDR2 YSYEKL, per germline. V was clipped by 6 bases and J by 2 bases, with 25 bases between them. This CDR3 region has 18 residues. CDR3 in amino acids: CASSRVRIAVDIQETQYF. CDR3 coding DNA: TGCGCCAGCAGTCGAGTTAGAATAGCGGTAGACATACAAGAGACCCAGTACTTC.

The V call is TRBV6-5, the J call TRBJ2-1; 8 bases fit TRBD2. V shed 5 bases and J 5 bases; nucleotides not matched to a gene: 8. Germline-derived CDR1 and CDR2 are MNHEY and SVGAGI. This CDR3 has 15 residues. The CDR3 bases are TGTGCCAGCAGTAGAGGACTAGCAAGAGACAATGAGCAGTTCTTC. The encoded protein is CASSRGLARDNEQFF.

The chain couples TRBV20-1 to TRBJ2-7, with unresolved D. CDR1 is DFQATT and CDR2 is SNEGSKA in the germline V gene (reference sequence). The CDR3 is 11 amino acids. Trimming took off 3 bases at V and 0 bases at J, with 3 bases between the two ends. The CDR3 bases are TGCAGTGCTAGCGCCTCCTACGAGCAGTACTTC. This encodes CSASASYEQYF.

This clone has only a few counts. J is TRBJ1-4 and V is TRBV2; 7 bases agree with TRBD1. CDR3 length: 15 residues. Germline CDR1 SNHLY, CDR2 FYNNEI. The V and J ends lost 4 bases and 4 bases, in that order; junction bases with no gene match: 6. The chain's CDR3 is CASSARTGVNEKLFF. Here the CDR3 DNA reads TGTGCCAGCAGTGCCCGGACAGGCGTTAATGAAAAACTGTTTTTT.

V and J are TRBV19 and TRBJ2-1, with 12 bases identical to TRBD2. Germline V CDR1 and CDR2: LNHDA, SQIVND (reference sequence). This CDR3 is built from 15 residues. V was clipped by 5 bases and J by 4 bases; unmatched bases: 3. CDR3 DNA sequence: TGTGCCAGTAGTCCCGGACTAGCGGGGTACAATGAGCAGTTCTTC. Its protein product is CASSPGLAGYNEQFF.

The chain recombines TRBV29-1 with TRBJ2-4; D is perhaps TRBD2 (7 bases). The V end was cut by 2 bases, the J end by 10 bases, with 18 bases between. The CDR3 covers 14 residues. CDR1 is SQVTM and CDR2 is ANQGSEA in the germline V gene. Here the CDR3 reads CSVESSGGGSIQYF. For the CDR3, the DNA is TGCAGCGTTGAATCTAGCGGCGGGGGCTCAATTCAGTACTTC.

The V gene is TRBV29-1, the J gene TRBJ2-3, with 12 positions matching TRBD2. Germline assignment: CDR1 SQVTM and CDR2 ANQGSEA. V shed 8 bases, J shed 3 bases, and the junction held 9 bases outside the gene matches. The CDR3 runs to 15 residues. CDR3 region: CSLTTSGSGTDTQYF. The CDR3 DNA follows: TGCAGCCTCACGACTAGCGGGAGTGGGACAGATACGCAGTATTTT.

This chain joins TRBV28 and TRBJ1-2; a possible D gene is TRBD1 (5 bases). CDR1 MDHEN and CDR2 SYDVKM come from the germline V gene. This CDR3 spans 14 amino acids. Trimming shortened V by 6 bases and J by 1 base, and 12 bases separated the two germline ends. DNA for the CDR3: TGTGCCAGCAGCTTACAGGCCTTTAACTATGGCTACACCTTC. It encodes CASSLQAFNYGYTF.

CDR3 sequence (DNA): TGTGCCAGCAGCAGGGGCCGCTATGGCTACACCTTC. It codes for CASSRGRYGYTF. This rearrangement joins TRBV6-1 to TRBJ1-2; D perhaps matches TRBD1 (6 bases). This CDR3 has 12 amino acids. Trimming cost V 6 bases and J 4 bases, with 9 bases left between them. CDR1 and CDR2 (germline): MNHNS, SASEGT.

V and J are TRBV6-5 and TRBJ2-1, with D tentatively TRBD2 (5 bases). Germline CDR1 reads MNHEY; CDR2 reads SVGAGI. The CDR3 runs to 14 residues. V lost 7 bases, J lost 5 bases, and 15 bases lay in between. CDR3: CASTGGSPHNEQFF. CDR3 DNA: TGTGCCAGCACAGGTGGGAGTCCCCACAATGAGCAGTTCTTC.

The chain is built from TRBV20-1 and TRBJ2-3; possible D gene TRBD1, 5 bases. CDR3 length: 10 residues. Germline CDR1 is DFQATT and CDR2 is SNEGSKA (reference sequence). V was clipped by 6 bases and J by 4 bases, with 5 bases between them. The CDR3 DNA is TGCAGTGCGACAGCAGATACGCAGTATTTT. It codes for CSATADTQYF.

This sequence joins TRBV27 and TRBJ2-7; D gene ambiguous. The germline V gene encodes CDR1 MNHEY and CDR2 SMNVEV (reference sequence). V was shortened by 6 bases and J by 3 bases, with 12 bases between the two germline ends. The CDR3 totals 13 residues. The CDR3 DNA reads as TGTGCCAGCAGAAACGGGCTAAACTACGAGCAGTACTTC. This gives the protein CASRNGLNYEQYF.

Here the CDR3 reads CASSNPGLDAYEQYF. The CDR3 nucleotides are TGCGCCAGCAGCAACCCGGGACTTGATGCCTACGAGCAGTACTTC. The chain uses TRBV5-1 and TRBJ2-7; D might be TRBD2 (6 bases). V lost 4 bases, J lost 2 bases, and 16 bases lay in between. The CDR3 length is 15 residues. The germline V gene encodes CDR1 SGHRS and CDR2 YFSETQ.

This clone has only one observation. This chain uses TRBV4-3 with TRBJ2-7, with a weak D call TRBD2 (6 bases). Germline V gives CDR1 LGHNA, CDR2 YSLEER. Trimming cost V 4 bases and J 5 bases, with 24 bases left between them. The CDR3 runs to 17 residues. The CDR3 protein is CASSRSLDSGVYNEQYF. The CDR3 DNA follows: TGCGCCAGCAGCCGCAGTTTAGATTCGGGGGTCTACAACGAGCAGTACTTC.

In regard to this clone: Distinct nucleotide sequences in the sample also encode this CDR3. This chain uses TRBV18 with TRBJ1-2, with 9 bases matching TRBD1. V dropped 0 bases and J dropped 4; count of bases not matched to a gene: 0. The CDR3 runs to 14 residues. Germline values: CDR1 KGHSH, CDR2 LQKENI. The CDR3 DNA reads as TGTGCCAGCTCACCACCGACAGGGGGCTATGGCTACACCTTC. Translating it yields CASSPPTGGYGYTF.

The chain links TRBV6-5 to TRBJ1-1, with D hard to call. Between the trimmed V and J ends, which lost 4 bases and 6 bases, there was a span of 12 bases. Germline CDR1 is MNHEY and CDR2 is SVGAGI. CDR3 length: 13 amino acids. CDR3 amino acids: CASSFTPSSEAFF. The CDR3 DNA follows: TGTGCCAGCAGTTTTACTCCCTCTTCTGAAGCTTTCTTT.

The CDR3, as DNA: TGTGCCAGCAGCTGGGGGGGTAGCGAACACAAAAACATTCAGTACTTC. It encodes CASSWGGSEHKNIQYF. The rearrangement uses TRBV28 and TRBJ2-4; 7 bases line up with TRBD2. CDR1 and CDR2 from the germline V gene are MDHEN and SYDVKM. V shed 6 bases, J shed 3 bases, and the junction held 11 bases outside the gene matches. This CDR3 is 16 amino acids long. Together with reference TRBV28 and TRBJ2-4, the CDR3 gives the full variable domain: DVKVTQSSRYLVKRTGEKVFLECVQDMDHENMFWYRQDPGLGLRLIYFSYDVKMKEKGDIPEGYSVSREKKERFSLILESASTNQTSMYLCASSWGGSEHKNIQYFGAGTRLSVL.

The CDR3: CASSGTGNQPQHF. DNA for the CDR3: TGTGCCAGCAGCGGGACAGGTAATCAGCCCCAGCATTTT. This chain joins TRBV7-9 and TRBJ1-5; 8 nucleotides agree with TRBD1. Per the germline V gene, CDR1 is SEHNR and CDR2 is FQNEAQ (reference sequence). The CDR3 has 13 residues. The ends lost 5 bases at V and 4 bases at J; junction bases unmatched: 1. The full variable domain, rest sourced from reference TRBV7-9 and TRBJ1-5, is DTGVSQNPRHKITKRGQNVTFRCDPISEHNRLYWYRQTLGQGPEFLTYFQNEAQLEKSRLLSDRFSAERPKGSFSTLEIQRTEQGDSAMYLCASSGTGNQPQHFGDGTRLSIL.

The chain employs TRBV2 and TRBJ2-1; D perhaps matches TRBD1 (5 bases). The germline V and J ends were trimmed by 4 bases and 5 bases, with 12 bases remaining between them. Germline CDR1 reads SNHLY; CDR2 reads FYNNEI. This CDR3 region has 14 residues. The CDR3 coding sequence is TGTGCCAGCAGTGTGGGGCGGAGCAACAATGAGCAGTTCTTC. The encoded protein is CASSVGRSNNEQFF.

This rearrangement joins TRBV27 to TRBJ2-7; D is unresolved. Germline V gene data show CDR1 as MNHEY and CDR2 as SMNVEV (reference sequence). The CDR3 loop spans 14 amino acids. Trimming shortened V by 6 bases and J by 3 bases, and 15 bases separated the two germline ends. The CDR3 DNA reads TGTGCCAGCAGCCCCGACGGATTCGGCTACGAGCAGTACTTC. The encoded protein is CASSPDGFGYEQYF.